This T cell receptor beta chain was observed in a study of T-cell memory formation after mild COVID-19. At the level of the study: TCR clusters mostly belonged to single donors.

Points from the study as a whole: SARS-CoV-2 specificity of second-wave clones peaking day 37 was unconfirmed. Clones shrinking from day 15 to 85 showed even CD4/CD8 mixes; later expanders tilted CD4+. In pre-infection memory, a portion of responding clones appeared, which suggested that cross-reactive memory joined.

In its sample, this clonotype was seen a few times. What it binds is not known. Each CDR3 protein gets one entry after TCRdb re-called the 5' RACE reads with MiXCR. The sample carries 75,000 to 90,000 distinct CDR3 sequences, around 14% recorded once. Per germline, CDR1 MGHRA and CDR2 YSYEKL. V lost 0 bases and J 9 bases, leaving 9 bases between the germline ends. The CDR3 is made up of 13 amino acids. The chain couples TRBV4-1 to TRBJ2-1, with D uncertain. The sample was PBMCs or a T cell subset sorted from them (not recorded which). This receptor was obtained from an adult woman who had mild COVID-19 (a few samples of this study predate the infection). Cell type and time point are not known. The CDR3 sequence is CASSQERRTEQFF. In DNA, the CDR3 is TGCGCCAGCAGCCAAGAGCGTCGCACTGAGCAGTTCTTC.